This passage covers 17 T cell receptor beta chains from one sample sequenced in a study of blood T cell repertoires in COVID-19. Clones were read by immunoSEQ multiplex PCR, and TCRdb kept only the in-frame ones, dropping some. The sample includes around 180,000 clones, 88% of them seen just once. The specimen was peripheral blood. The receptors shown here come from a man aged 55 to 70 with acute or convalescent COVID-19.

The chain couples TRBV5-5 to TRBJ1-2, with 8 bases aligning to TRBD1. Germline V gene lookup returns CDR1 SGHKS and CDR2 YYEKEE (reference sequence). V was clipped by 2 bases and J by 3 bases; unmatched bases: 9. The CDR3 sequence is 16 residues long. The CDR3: CASSFTRQGFYYGYTF. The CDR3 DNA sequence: TGTGCCAGCAGCTTTACGAGACAGGGGTTTTACTATGGCTACACCTTC.

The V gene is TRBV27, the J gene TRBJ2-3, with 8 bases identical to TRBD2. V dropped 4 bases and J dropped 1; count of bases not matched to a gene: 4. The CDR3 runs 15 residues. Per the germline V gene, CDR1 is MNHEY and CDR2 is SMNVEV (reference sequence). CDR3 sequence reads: CASSWGLEGTDTQYF. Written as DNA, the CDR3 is TGTGCCAGCAGTTGGGGACTAGAAGGCACAGATACGCAGTATTTT.

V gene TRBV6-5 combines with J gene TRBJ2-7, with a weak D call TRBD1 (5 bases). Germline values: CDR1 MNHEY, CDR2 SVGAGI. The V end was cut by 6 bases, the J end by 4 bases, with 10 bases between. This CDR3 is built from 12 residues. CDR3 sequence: CASRAGLYEQYV. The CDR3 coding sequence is TGTGCCAGCAGGGCAGGGCTATACGAGCAGTACGTC.

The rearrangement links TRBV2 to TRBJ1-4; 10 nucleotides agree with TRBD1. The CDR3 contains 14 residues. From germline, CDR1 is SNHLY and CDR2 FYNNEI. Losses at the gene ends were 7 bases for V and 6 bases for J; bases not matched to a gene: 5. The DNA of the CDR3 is TGTGCCAGCAAGGCCGGGACAGGGGATGAAAAACTGTTTTTT. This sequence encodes CASKAGTGDEKLFF.

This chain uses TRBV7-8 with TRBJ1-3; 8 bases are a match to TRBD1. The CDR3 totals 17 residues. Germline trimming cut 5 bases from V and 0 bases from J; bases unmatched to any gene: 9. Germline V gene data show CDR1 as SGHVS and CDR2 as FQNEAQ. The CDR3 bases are TGTGCCAGCAGCCTATCGGGACAGGTATCCTCTGGAAACACCATATATTTT. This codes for CASSLSGQVSSGNTIYF.

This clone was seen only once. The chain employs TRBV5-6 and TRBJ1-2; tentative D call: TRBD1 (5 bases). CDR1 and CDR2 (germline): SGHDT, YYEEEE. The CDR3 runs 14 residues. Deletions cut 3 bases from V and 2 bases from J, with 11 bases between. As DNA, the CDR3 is TGTGCCAGCAGCTCTCAGGGTCCCAACTATGGCTACACCTTC. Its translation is CASSSQGPNYGYTF.

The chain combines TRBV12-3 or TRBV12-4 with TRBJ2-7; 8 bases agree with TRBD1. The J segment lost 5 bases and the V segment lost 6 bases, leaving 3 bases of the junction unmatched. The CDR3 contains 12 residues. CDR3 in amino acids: CASRRQGNEQYF. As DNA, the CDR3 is TGTGCCAGCAGACGACAGGGGAACGAGCAGTACTTC.

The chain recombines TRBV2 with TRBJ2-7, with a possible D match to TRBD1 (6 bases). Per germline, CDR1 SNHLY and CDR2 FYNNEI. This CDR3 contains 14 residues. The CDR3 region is CAGRPGAGEYEQYV. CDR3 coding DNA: TGTGCCGGCAGGCCAGGGGCAGGGGAGTACGAGCAGTACGTC.

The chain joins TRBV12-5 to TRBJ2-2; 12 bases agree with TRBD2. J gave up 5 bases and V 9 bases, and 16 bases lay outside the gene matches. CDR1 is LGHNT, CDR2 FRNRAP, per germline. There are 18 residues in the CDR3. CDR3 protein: CASEDGTSGLPGTGELFF. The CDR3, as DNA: TGTGCTAGCGAGGATGGGACTAGCGGGCTCCCCGGGACCGGGGAGCTGTTTTTT.

CDR3 region: CASSTSDRGQTEAFF. In DNA, the CDR3 is TGTGCCAGCAGCACTTCGGACAGGGGGCAAACTGAAGCTTTCTTT. The V and J genes are TRBV7-9 and TRBJ1-1; 11 bases agree with TRBD1. Losses at the gene ends were 5 bases for V and 5 bases for J; bases not matched to a gene: 7. The CDR3 is 15 residues long. Germline CDR1 reads SEHNR; CDR2 reads FQNEAQ (reference sequence).

CDR3 residues: CASSPTGQLEKLFF. DNA for the CDR3: TGTGCCAGCTCACCGACGGGACAGTTGGAAAAACTGTTTTTT. The chain has TRBV18 and TRBJ1-4; 7 bases are shared with TRBD1. The length of the CDR3 is 14 residues. Germline CDR1 reads KGHSH; CDR2 reads LQKENI. The ends lost 3 bases at V and 8 bases at J; junction bases unmatched: 6. Supplemented by reference TRBV18 and TRBJ1-4, the full variable domain reads NAGVMQNPRHLVRRRGQEARLRCSPMKGHSHVYWYRQLPEEGLKFMVYLQKENIIDESGMPKERFSAEFPKEGPSILRIQQVVRGDSAAYFCASSPTGQLEKLFFGSGTQLSVL.

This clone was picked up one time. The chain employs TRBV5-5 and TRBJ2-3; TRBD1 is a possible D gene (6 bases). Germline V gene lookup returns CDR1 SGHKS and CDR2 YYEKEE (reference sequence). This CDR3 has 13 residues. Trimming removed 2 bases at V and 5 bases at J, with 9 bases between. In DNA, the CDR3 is TGTGCCAGCAGCTTAATAGGGGGAGATACGCAGTATTTT. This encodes CASSLIGGDTQYF.

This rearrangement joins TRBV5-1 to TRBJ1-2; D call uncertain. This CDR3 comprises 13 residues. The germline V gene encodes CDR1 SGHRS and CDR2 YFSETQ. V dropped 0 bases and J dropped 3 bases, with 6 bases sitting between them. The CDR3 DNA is TGCGCCAGCAGCTTGGGAGGTTACTATGGCTACACCTTC. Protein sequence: CASSLGGYYGYTF. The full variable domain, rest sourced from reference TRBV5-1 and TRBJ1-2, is KAGVTQTPRYLIKTRGQQVTLSCSPISGHRSVSWYQQTPGQGLQFLFEYFSETQRNKGNFPGRFSGRQFSNSRSEMNVSTLELGDSALYLCASSLGGYYGYTFGSGTRLTVV.

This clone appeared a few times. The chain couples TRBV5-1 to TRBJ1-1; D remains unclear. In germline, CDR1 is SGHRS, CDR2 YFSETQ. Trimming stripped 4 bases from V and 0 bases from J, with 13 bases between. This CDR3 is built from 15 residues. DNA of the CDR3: TGCGCCAGCAGCACCTTACAGCCCATGAACACTGAAGCTTTCTTT. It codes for CASSTLQPMNTEAFF.

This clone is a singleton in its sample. The CDR3 spells CASSSLKTGMNTEAFF. CDR3 nucleotides: TGTGCCAGCAGCTCCCTAAAGACAGGGATGAACACTGAAGCTTTCTTT. The J gene is TRBJ1-1, the V gene TRBV11-3, with 7 bases lining up with TRBD1. CDR3 size: 16 residues. V shed 4 bases and J 0 bases; nucleotides not matched to a gene: 8. CDR1 and CDR2 (germline): SGHNT, YENEEA.

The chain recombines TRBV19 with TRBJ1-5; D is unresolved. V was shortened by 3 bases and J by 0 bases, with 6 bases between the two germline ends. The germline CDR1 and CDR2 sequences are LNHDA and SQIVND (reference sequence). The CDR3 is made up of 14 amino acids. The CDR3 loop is CASSMVASNQPQHF. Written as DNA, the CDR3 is TGTGCCAGTAGTATGGTAGCTAGCAATCAGCCCCAGCATTTT. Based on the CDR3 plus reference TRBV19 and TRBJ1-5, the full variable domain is DGGITQSPKYLFRKEGQNVTLSCEQNLNHDAMYWYRQDPGQGLRLIYYSQIVNDFQKGDIAEGYSVSREKKESFPLTVTSAQKNPTAFYLCASSMVASNQPQHFGDGTRLSIL.

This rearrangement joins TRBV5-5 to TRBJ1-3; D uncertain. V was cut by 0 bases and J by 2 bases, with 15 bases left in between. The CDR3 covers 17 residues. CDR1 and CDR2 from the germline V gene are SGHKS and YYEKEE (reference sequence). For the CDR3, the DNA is TGTGCCAGCAGCTTGGGGAACACGGGAGGCACTGGAAACACCATATATTTT. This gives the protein CASSLGNTGGTGNTIYF. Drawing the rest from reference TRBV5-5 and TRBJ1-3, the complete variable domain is DAGVTQSPTHLIKTRGQQVTLRCSPISGHKSVSWYQQVLGQGPQFIFQYYEKEERGRGNFPDRFSARQFPNYSSELNVNALLLGDSALYLCASSLGNTGGTGNTIYFGEGSWLTVV.